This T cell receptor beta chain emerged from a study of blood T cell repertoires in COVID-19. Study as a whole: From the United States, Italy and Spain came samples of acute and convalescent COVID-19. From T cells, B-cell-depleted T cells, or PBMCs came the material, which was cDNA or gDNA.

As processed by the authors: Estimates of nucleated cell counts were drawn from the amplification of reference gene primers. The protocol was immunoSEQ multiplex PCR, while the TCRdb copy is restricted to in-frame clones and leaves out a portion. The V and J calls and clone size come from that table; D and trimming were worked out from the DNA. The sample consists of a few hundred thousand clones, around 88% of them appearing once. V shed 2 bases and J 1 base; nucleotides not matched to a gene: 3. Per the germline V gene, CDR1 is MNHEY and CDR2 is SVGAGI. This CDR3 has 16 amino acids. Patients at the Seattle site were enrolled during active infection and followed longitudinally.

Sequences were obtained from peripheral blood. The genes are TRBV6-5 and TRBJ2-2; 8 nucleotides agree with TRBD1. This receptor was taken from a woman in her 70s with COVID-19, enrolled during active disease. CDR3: CASSYTGQGNTGELFF. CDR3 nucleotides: TGTGCCAGCAGTTACACCGGACAGGGGAACACCGGGGAGCTGTTTTTT.